This T cell receptor (beta chain) comes out of a study of shared clonotypes between healthy human individuals. Study observations and caveats: Expectations were that clonotype sharing among donors would be affected by sequencing depth. For naive CD4 cells, around 5% of clonotypes were shared across four donors.

CDR3 length equals 14 residues. Germline CDR1 reads MNHEY; CDR2 reads SVGAGI. V was trimmed by 0 bases and J by 3 bases, leaving 9 bases between them. Deep-level settings were used for running the assay. Only in-frame clones appear in the TCRdb table, and some are missing; sequencing was by immunoSEQ multiplex PCR. The table includes about 2,100,000 clones, roughly 91% detected once. About this clone itself: What it recognizes is unknown. The same CDR3 arises from other DNA sequences in this sample as well.

Cells designated naive CD8 were CD45RO-negative and were positively selected for CCR7, with terminally differentiated effector memory CD45RA+ cells excluded. Sequencing was performed on naive CD8+ T cells from PBMCs. The sequence was obtained from a man aged 18 to 29 in good health. Some clones in this sample may be carry-over from other donors' samples. This chain links TRBV6-5 with TRBJ2-7; perhaps D is TRBD1 or TRBD2 (6 bases each). In DNA, the CDR3 is TGTGCCAGCAGTTACTCAGGGGGGTTCTACGAGCAGTACTTC. Translated: CASSYSGGFYEQYF.